These 23 T cell receptor beta chains originate from one sample sequenced in a study of blood T cell repertoires in COVID-19. Measured with immunoSEQ multiplex PCR; TCRdb has only the in-frame clones, and not every one. The repertoire consists of about 130,000 clones, with around 83% occurring once and the leading ten covering more than 8.5%. Sequenced: PBMCs or T cells enriched from blood (not recorded which). The receptors shown here come from a man in his fifties who had recovered from COVID-19.

The rearrangement links TRBV7-2 to TRBJ2-3, with D maybe TRBD1 (6 bases). The V gene lost 1 base and the J gene lost 1 base, with 12 bases spanning the gap. This CDR3 contains 16 residues. The V gene's germline CDR1 is SGHTA and CDR2 FQGNSA. The CDR3 here is CASSLGQSGGTDTQYF. The CDR3 DNA reads as TGTGCCAGCAGCTTAGGACAGTCAGGGGGCACAGATACGCAGTATTTT.

This clone is a singleton in its sample. This chain links TRBV5-1 with TRBJ2-1; a possible D gene is TRBD2 (7 bases). Per the germline V gene, CDR1 is SGHRS and CDR2 is YFSETQ. The CDR3 is 16 amino acids. The V and J ends lost 2 bases and 2 bases respectively, with 14 bases between them. DNA for the CDR3: TGCGCCAGCAGCTTAGGGGGGGCGCAACCCTACAATGAGCAGTTCTTC. Translating it yields CASSLGGAQPYNEQFF.

The V and J genes are TRBV7-2 and TRBJ2-4; 9 bases map to TRBD2. The CDR3 extends over 17 amino acids. J gave up 0 bases and V 3 bases, and 6 bases lay outside the gene matches. Germline V gene data show CDR1 as SGHTA and CDR2 as FQGNSA. As DNA, the CDR3 is TGTGCCAGCAGCTTCGAGCGGGGGGACCTAGCCAAAAACATTCAGTACTTC. This codes for CASSFERGDLAKNIQYF. Full variable domain (rest looked up from reference TRBV7-2 and TRBJ2-4): GAGVSQSPSNKVTEKGKDVELRCDPISGHTALYWYRQSLGQGLEFLIYFQGNSAPDKSGLPSDRFSAERTGGSVSTLTIQRTQQEDSAVYLCASSFERGDLAKNIQYFGAGTRLSVL.

The chain recombines TRBV27 with TRBJ1-5; 9 nucleotides line up with TRBD1. V lost 0 bases, J lost 0 bases, and 3 bases stayed unmatched. The CDR3 has 17 amino acids. Per germline, CDR1 MNHEY and CDR2 SMNVEV (reference sequence). CDR3 DNA sequence: TGTGCCAGCAGTTTATCCGGGACAGGGAATAGCAATCAGCCCCAGCATTTT. Residues: CASSLSGTGNSNQPQHF.

A remark on this clone: Other DNA sequences from this sample encode an identical CDR3 as well. The CDR3 coding sequence is TGTGCCAGCAGCCAAGTTACAGGGGCTGGAAACACCATATATTTT. Its protein is CASSQVTGAGNTIYF. This chain links TRBV4-2 with TRBJ1-3; 7 bases line up with TRBD1. V lost 1 base to trimming and J lost 2 bases; unmatched junction nucleotides: 2. The CDR3 has 15 amino acids. CDR1 and CDR2 from the germline V gene are LGHNA and YNFKEQ.

The sample holds one count of this clone. The chain joins TRBV5-6 to TRBJ1-2, with TRBD1 matching 7 bases. Germline V gives CDR1 SGHDT, CDR2 YYEEEE. V shed 3 bases and J 9 bases; nucleotides not matched to a gene: 11. The CDR3 has 14 residues. The CDR3 loop is CASSSKDRPRSYTF. The CDR3 DNA follows: TGTGCCAGCAGCTCCAAGGACAGGCCCCGGAGCTACACCTTC.

This clone was seen a handful of times. The chain links TRBV11-3 to TRBJ2-1; 7 nucleotides match TRBD2. Trimming removed 1 base from V and 0 bases from J; junction bases left unmatched: 3. Germline lookup yields CDR1 SGHNT and CDR2 YENEEA. The CDR3 has 16 residues. The CDR3 is CASSLVPGGSYNEQFF. The CDR3 bases are TGTGCCAGCAGCTTAGTCCCGGGGGGCTCCTACAATGAGCAGTTCTTC.

The CDR3 nucleotides are TGTGCCAGCAGTTCTATTCGCGCAGGCCCGACCACTGAAGCTTTCTTT. Encoded protein: CASSSIRAGPTTEAFF. The chain joins TRBV28 to TRBJ1-1; the D is unclear. Germline V gene data show CDR1 as MDHEN and CDR2 as SYDVKM. The V end was cut by 4 bases, the J end by 4 bases, with 19 bases between. There are 16 residues in the CDR3.

The chain recombines TRBV11-2 with TRBJ1-2; TRBD1 might be the D (5 bases). With 1 base removed from V and 2 bases from J, the gap between germline ends came to 11 bases. The germline CDR1 and CDR2 sequences are SGHAT and FQNNGV. The CDR3 sequence is 15 residues long. The CDR3 region is CASSLGGVLNYGYTF. The CDR3 DNA is TGTGCCAGCAGCTTAGGGGGCGTCCTGAACTATGGCTACACCTTC.

The rearrangement uses TRBV12-3 or TRBV12-4 and TRBJ2-7; D is ambiguous. V was shortened by 1 base and J by 7 bases, with 11 bases between the two germline ends. This CDR3 is 13 amino acids long. CDR3: CASSLGALREQYF. As DNA, the CDR3 is TGTGCCAGCAGTTTAGGGGCCCTCAGGGAGCAGTACTTC.

This clone was seen more than once but under ten times. The chain links TRBV13 to TRBJ2-7, with a tentative D call TRBD1 (6 bases). This CDR3 is 15 amino acids long. Trimming took off 0 bases at V and 4 bases at J, with 13 bases between the two ends. Germline V gene lookup returns CDR1 PRHDT and CDR2 FYEKMQ (reference sequence). CDR3 protein: CASSLGGLGGYEQYF. The CDR3 DNA reads as TGTGCCAGCAGCTTAGGAGGGCTAGGGGGTTACGAGCAGTACTTC.

This rearrangement joins TRBV6-2 or TRBV6-3 to TRBJ1-4, with D uncertain. V was pared by 5 bases and J by 0 bases, with 16 bases between. CDR3 size: 17 residues. Germline CDR1 reads MNHEY; CDR2 reads SVGEGT. CDR3 region: CASSMFPPSATNEKLFF. The CDR3 DNA sequence: TGTGCCAGCAGTATGTTCCCGCCGTCGGCAACTAATGAAAAACTGTTTTTT.

This sequence joins TRBV9 and TRBJ1-1, with D uncertain. Deletions cut 0 bases from V and 3 bases from J, with 15 bases between. The CDR3 has 16 amino acids. Germline V gene sequence: CDR1 SGDLS, CDR2 YYNGEE. In DNA form, the CDR3 reads TGTGCCAGCAGCGTAGACTCGGGTTTGAAGTACACTGAAGCTTTCTTT. This gives the protein CASSVDSGLKYTEAFF.

The chain employs TRBV18 and TRBJ2-2; D gene ambiguous. The CDR3 is made up of 12 amino acids. The V gene's germline CDR1 is KGHSH and CDR2 LQKENI. The ends were cut back, 3 bases at V and 5 bases at J, with 4 bases in the middle. The CDR3 loop reads CASSPMTGELFF. In DNA form, the CDR3 reads TGTGCCAGCTCACCCATGACCGGGGAGCTGTTTTTT.

This clone appeared a few times. The genes are TRBV4-3 and TRBJ1-2; 9 nucleotides line up with TRBD1. Unmatched junction bases numbered 3, after V lost 1 base and J lost 3 bases. There are 15 residues in the CDR3. Germline CDR1 and CDR2: LGHNA and YSLEER. CDR3 amino acids: CASSQAGTGYYGYTF. In DNA form, the CDR3 reads TGCGCCAGCAGCCAAGCCGGGACAGGGTACTATGGCTACACCTTC.

J is TRBJ1-2 and V is TRBV3-1 (or the pseudogene TRBV3-2); 9 positions agree with TRBD1. V trimming: 3 bases; J trimming: 11 bases; junction bases outside the gene matches: 10. CDR1 is LGHDT and CDR2 is YNNKEL in the germline V gene (reference sequence). This CDR3 has 14 amino acids. The CDR3, as DNA: TGTGCCAGCAGCCAGGAAGACCGGGACAGGGTATACACCTTC. Encoded protein: CASSQEDRDRVYTF.

The count of this clone is one. The V and J genes are TRBV5-4 and TRBJ1-5; D not certain. V was trimmed by 4 bases and J by 5 bases, leaving 10 bases between them. The germline gives CDR1 SGHNT, CDR2 YYREEE (reference sequence). The CDR3 is made up of 13 amino acids. The CDR3 region is CASSADGDQPQHF. DNA of the CDR3: TGTGCCAGCAGCGCGGACGGGGATCAGCCCCAGCATTTT.

The chain joins TRBV24-1 to TRBJ2-3, with TRBD1 matching over 10 bases. Germline V gene lookup returns CDR1 KGHDR and CDR2 SFDVKD. This CDR3 is 14 amino acids long. Trimming at V came to 8 bases and at J to 6 bases, leaving 7 bases not matched to a gene. The CDR3 DNA reads as TGTGCCACCACCGAGACAGGGGGCGCGGATACGCAGTATTTT. The encoded protein is CATTETGGADTQYF.

The chain has TRBV6-5 and TRBJ2-2; the match to TRBD1 covers 8 bases. V gave up 5 bases and J gave up 4 bases; unmatched junction bases: 6. Germline V gene sequence: CDR1 MNHEY, CDR2 SVGAGI. CDR3 length equals 15 residues. CDR3 loop: CASSPRGPVTGELFF. CDR3 nucleotides: TGTGCCAGCAGTCCCAGGGGGCCGGTCACCGGGGAGCTGTTTTTT.

The rearrangement joins TRBV7-2 to TRBJ2-7, with 9 bases aligning to TRBD1. V gave up 1 base and J gave up 1 base; unmatched junction bases: 5. The CDR3 sequence is 16 residues long. CDR1 and CDR2 (germline): SGHTA, FQGNSA. The CDR3 loop reads CASSLEGTGTSYEQYF. CDR3 DNA: TGTGCCAGCAGCTTAGAGGGGACAGGGACGTCCTACGAGCAGTACTTC.

This clone was recorded once. This chain joins TRBV24-1 and TRBJ1-2; D uncertain. With 3 bases removed from V and 8 bases from J, the gap between germline ends came to 15 bases. This CDR3 contains 14 residues. The germline gives CDR1 KGHDR, CDR2 SFDVKD. CDR3 protein: CATSDAGPSRGYTF. CDR3 nucleotides: TGTGCCACCAGTGATGCGGGCCCGTCTCGCGGCTACACCTTC.

The chain uses TRBV5-1 and TRBJ2-2; 10 bases are shared with TRBD1. The junction had 2 bases not matched to a gene; V was cut back by 0 bases and J by 3 bases. The length of the CDR3 is 16 residues. CDR1 is SGHRS and CDR2 is YFSETQ in the germline V gene. In DNA form, the CDR3 reads TGCGCCAGCAGCTTGGGACAGGGGGCGGACACCGGGGAGCTGTTTTTT. This translates into CASSLGQGADTGELFF.

The chain employs TRBV7-2 and TRBJ1-3; tentatively, D is TRBD1 (5 bases). The V gene's germline CDR1 is SGHTA and CDR2 FQGNSA. CDR3 length equals 14 residues. The V end was cut by 5 bases, the J end by 2 bases, with 10 bases between. This chain's CDR3 is CASSPGGPGNTIYF. The CDR3 nucleotides read TGTGCCAGCAGCCCGGGGGGTCCTGGAAACACCATATATTTT. The variable domain in full, completed from reference TRBV7-2 and TRBJ1-3, reads GAGVSQSPSNKVTEKGKDVELRCDPISGHTALYWYRQSLGQGLEFLIYFQGNSAPDKSGLPSDRFSAERTGGSVSTLTIQRTQQEDSAVYLCASSPGGPGNTIYFGEGSWLTVV.